A selection of T cell receptor beta chains follows, all from one sample in a study of early T cells in non-severe SARS-CoV-2 infection. A single record per CDR3 protein comes from TCRdb applying MiXCR to the 5' RACE reads. The profile shows roughly 60,000 distinct CDR3 sequences, about 5.6% of them singletons. Source material: whole blood. The source is an adult who was a healthcare worker with PCR-confirmed SARS-CoV-2 infection or an uninfected control (not recorded which). CDR3s include the opening cysteine and the closing phenylalanine or tryptophan. A D gene is named only where the DNA matches it firmly. Clone size is given for some rows only: seen once, a few or many times, or a class if the clone is expanded.

>TRBV7-2|TRBJ2-3|TRBD2|many
TGTGCCAGCAGCTTAGGAGCGGGGGGATCCACAGATACGCAGTATTTT
CASSLGAGGSTDTQYF
>TRBV4-1|TRBJ2-7|-|many
TGCGCCAGCAGCCAAATAGGGCTGGTACCCTACGAGCAGTACTTC
CASSQIGLVPYEQYF
>TRBV6-4|TRBJ2-2|-|-
TGTGCCAGCAGTGACGAGGGAACCGGGGAGCTGTTTTTT
CASSDEGTGELFF
>TRBV30|TRBJ1-3|-|few
TGTGCCTGGAATCAGGATTCATATTCTGGAAACACCATATATTTT
CAWNQDSYSGNTIYF
>TRBV9|TRBJ2-1|-|many
TGTGCCAGCAGCGTAGATCCTCGATCCTACAATGAGCAGTTCTTC
CASSVDPRSYNEQFF
>TRBV7-8|TRBJ1-6|-|few
TGTGCCAGCAGCCCTCGGGATAATTCACCCCTCCACTTT
CASSPRDNSPLHF
>TRBV9|TRBJ2-3|TRBD2|many
TGTGCCAGCAGCGGCAGACTAGCGGGGCTGCCAGGGAACACAGATACGCAGTATTTT
CASSGRLAGLPGNTDTQYF
>TRBV19|TRBJ2-1|TRBD2|many
TGTGCCAGTAGTATAAGGGGAGGGGCACTAGCGGCCTCCTACAATGAGCAGTTCTTC
CASSIRGGALAASYNEQFF
>TRBV20-1|TRBJ2-2|-|few
TGCAGTGCTAGAGATGTGGGACTCGGCACCGGGGAGCTGTTTTTT
CSARDVGLGTGELFF
>TRBV4-2|TRBJ1-6|-|many
TGTGCCAGCAGCCAAGATCGGCAGGTCTCACCCCTCCACTTT
CASSQDRQVSPLHF
>TRBV7-2|TRBJ1-2|TRBD1|many
TGTGCCAGCAGCATTCGGATGGGACAGGGGGTCGGCTACACCTTC
CASSIRMGQGVGYTF